This T cell receptor beta chain emerged from a study of a mutant IDH1 vaccine in newly diagnosed glioma (dated by TCRdb to the early 2020s). With respect to the entire study: Of the approximately 29 treated patients, 62.5% were male and around 40% were female, and a mean age of approximately 40 years was recorded. Six visits were used for peripheral blood collection: V03 (baseline), V05, V07, V10, V12 and V13. For exploratory analyses, around 23 treated patients had longitudinal TCRB deep sequencing done wherever samples were available. Before enrollment, most patients had been given radiochemotherapy with temozolomide as standard therapy, while the rest had received either radiotherapy alone or temozolomide alone. The full study reports these points: PBMC samples for TCRB deep sequencing were selected based on availability. Pseudoprogression seemed to be unrelated to changes in the top peripheral T cell clonotypes found by TCRB sequencing. The authors stated that sample limitations prevented analyses of patient blood samples from being reproduced. Immune responses induced by the vaccine were seen in about 93% of patients across multiple MHC alleles.

As encoded in the germline V gene (reference sequence), CDR1 is SGHKS while CDR2 is YYEKEE. The CDR3 has 14 amino acids, counting the end cysteine and phenylalanine. This entry keeps only the CDR3 DNA: 42 bases, framed from base 1. The V and J ends are trimmed by 0 bases and 4 bases, leaving 8 bases between them. Worth noting for this clone: This clone's antigen is unknown. Base qualities are not recorded, but no much larger clone differs from it by a single base.

Library preparation was by the immunoSEQ multiplex PCR assay. Following the manufacturer's protocol, the hsTCRB Kit was used to amplify rearranged TCR beta chain sequences. TCRB libraries were sequenced on an Illumina MiSeq. The authors' pipeline ran thus. Demultiplexing, trimming and gene mapping were performed with the kit vendor's proprietary platform. Sourced from immuneACCESS, this table was stored by TCRdb with only in-frame sequences that have V and J called. A share of the clones is absent; for the studies checked, an unresolved V gene accounts for under half, and the remainder has no known explanation. V, J and clone size reflect that table, while D and trimming were determined from the DNA. Across this sample there are about 36,000 clones, with approximately 92% seen only once. The ten largest clones add up to over 15% of the sample. The intended sense of this specimen's time point label: baseline, week 1 (first vaccination visit). The sample's treatment or condition label, in plain terms: pre-vaccination baseline after standard-of-care therapy. The donors had newly diagnosed IDH1-mutant astrocytomas of WHO grade 3 or 4 that showed loss of nuclear ATRX. The samples were drawn from NOA16, a multicentre, single-arm, open-label phase I trial in Germany that tested a mutant IDH1 peptide vaccine in humans for the first time. Blood drawn at visit V03 was used as the baseline sample for immunogenicity testing. Genomic DNA for TCRB sequencing was extracted from EDTA blood using the DNeasy Blood and Tissue Kit.

The TCR sequence derives from a young man with glioma. Source: PBMCs, taken from a glioma patient treated with radiotherapy, temozolomide or both. The chain links TRBV5-5 with TRBJ2-1; the D gene is unclear. The sequenced DNA is TGTGCCAGCAGCTTGGGGCAGCTATACAATGAGCAGTTCTTC. Translation gives CASSLGQLYNEQFF. Full variable domain (CDR3 extended with the reference TRBV5-5 and TRBJ2-1 proteins): DAGVTQSPTHLIKTRGQQVTLRCSPISGHKSVSWYQQVLGQGPQFIFQYYEKEERGRGNFPDRFSARQFPNYSSELNVNALLLGDSALYLCASSLGQLYNEQFFGPGTRLTVL.